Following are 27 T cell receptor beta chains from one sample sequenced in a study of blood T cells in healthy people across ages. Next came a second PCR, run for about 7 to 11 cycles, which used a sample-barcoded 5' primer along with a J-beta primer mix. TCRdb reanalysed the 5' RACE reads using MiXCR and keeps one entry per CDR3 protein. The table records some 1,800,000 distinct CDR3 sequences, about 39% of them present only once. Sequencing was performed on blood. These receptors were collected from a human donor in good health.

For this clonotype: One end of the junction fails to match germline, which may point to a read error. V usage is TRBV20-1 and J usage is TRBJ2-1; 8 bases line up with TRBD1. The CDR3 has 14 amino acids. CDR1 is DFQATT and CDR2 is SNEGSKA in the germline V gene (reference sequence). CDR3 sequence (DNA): TGCGGTGCTCCCCGACAGGGGAGGAGCAATGAGCAGTTCTTC. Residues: CGAPRQGRSNEQFF.

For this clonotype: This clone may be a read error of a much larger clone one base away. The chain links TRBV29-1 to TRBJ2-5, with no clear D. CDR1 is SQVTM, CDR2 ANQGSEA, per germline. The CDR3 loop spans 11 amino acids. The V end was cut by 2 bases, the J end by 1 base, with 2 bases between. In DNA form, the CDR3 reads TGCAGCGTTGAACCCCAAGAGACCCAGTACTTC. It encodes CSVEPQETQYF. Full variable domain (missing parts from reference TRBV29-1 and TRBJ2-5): SAVISQKPSRDICQRGTSLTIQCQVDSQVTMMFWYRQQPGQSLTLIATANQGSEATYESGFVIDKFPISRPNLTFSTLTVSNMSPEDSSIYLCSVEPQETQYFGPGTRLLVL.

CDR3 DNA sequence: TGTGCCAGCAGCTTAATACAGGGCGCCCCCCTCTACAATGAGCAGTTCTTC. This codes for CASSLIQGAPLYNEQFF. J is TRBJ2-1 and V is TRBV7-2; a possible D gene is TRBD1 (6 bases). Looked up from germline, CDR1 is SGHTA and CDR2 is FQGNSA. The V end was cut by 2 bases, the J end by 3 bases, with 17 bases between. This CDR3 contains 17 residues.

CDR3 nucleotide sequence: TGCAGTGCTAGAGTTGAACCGGGACAGGTTAACTATGGCTACACCTTC. Translation gives CSARVEPGQVNYGYTF. V and J are TRBV20-1 and TRBJ1-2; 8 nucleotides agree with TRBD1. Per the germline V gene, CDR1 is DFQATT and CDR2 is SNEGSKA (reference sequence). Unmatched junction bases numbered 8, after V lost 1 base and J lost 1 base. This CDR3 is built from 16 residues.

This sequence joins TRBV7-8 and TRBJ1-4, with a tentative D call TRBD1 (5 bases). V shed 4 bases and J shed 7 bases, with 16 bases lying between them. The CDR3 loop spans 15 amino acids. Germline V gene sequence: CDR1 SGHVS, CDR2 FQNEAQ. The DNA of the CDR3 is TGTGCCAGCAGCTGGGGACGCCTATTGGTTGAAAAACTGTTTTTT. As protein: CASSWGRLLVEKLFF.

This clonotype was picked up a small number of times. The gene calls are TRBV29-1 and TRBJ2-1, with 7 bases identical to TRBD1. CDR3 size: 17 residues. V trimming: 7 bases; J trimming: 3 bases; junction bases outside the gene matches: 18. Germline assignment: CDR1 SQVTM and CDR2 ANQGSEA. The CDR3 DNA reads TGCAGCGCCCCCCGGGACAGAGACCTAACACTCTACAATGAGCAGTTCTTC. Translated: CSAPRDRDLTLYNEQFF.

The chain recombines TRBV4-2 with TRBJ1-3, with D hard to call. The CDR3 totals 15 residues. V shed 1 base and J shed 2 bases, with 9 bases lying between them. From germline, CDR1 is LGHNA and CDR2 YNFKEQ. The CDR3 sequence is CASSQVDGTGNTIYF. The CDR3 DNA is TGTGCCAGCAGCCAAGTAGACGGGACTGGAAACACCATATATTTT.

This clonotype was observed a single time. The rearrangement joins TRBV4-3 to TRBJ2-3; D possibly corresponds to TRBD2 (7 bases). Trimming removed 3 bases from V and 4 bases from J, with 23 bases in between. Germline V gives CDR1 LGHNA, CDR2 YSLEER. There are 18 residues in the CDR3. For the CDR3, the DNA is TGCGCCAGCAGCCAGACGGCCCTCCGGGGGGCACGGGCAGATACGCAGTATTTT. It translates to CASSQTALRGARADTQYF.

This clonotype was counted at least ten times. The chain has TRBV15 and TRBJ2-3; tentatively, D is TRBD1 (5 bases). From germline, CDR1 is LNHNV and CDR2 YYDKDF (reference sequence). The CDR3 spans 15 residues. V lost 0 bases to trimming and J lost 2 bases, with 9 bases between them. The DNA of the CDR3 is TGTGCCACCAGCAGAGATCGACAGAACACAGATACGCAGTATTTT. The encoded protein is CATSRDRQNTDTQYF.

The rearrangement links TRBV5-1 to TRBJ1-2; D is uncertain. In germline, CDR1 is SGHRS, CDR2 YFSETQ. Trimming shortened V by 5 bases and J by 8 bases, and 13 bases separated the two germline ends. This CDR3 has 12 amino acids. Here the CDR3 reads CASSPTSEGYTF. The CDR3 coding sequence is TGCGCCAGCAGTCCTACCTCGGAAGGCTACACCTTC.

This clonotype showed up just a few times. CDR3 in DNA: TGCGCCAGCAGCCAAGATAGGACAGGGGAAATATATGAGCAGTTCTTC. It encodes CASSQDRTGEIYEQFF. The rearrangement uses TRBV4-3 and TRBJ2-1; TRBD1 aligns across 9 bases. Germline V gene sequence: CDR1 LGHNA, CDR2 YSLEER. With V trimmed by 0 bases and J by 8 bases, 8 bases remained unmatched. This CDR3 is built from 16 residues.

The CDR3 here is CASGGGGVAKNIQYF. For the CDR3, the DNA is TGTGCCAGCGGTGGAGGGGGCGTAGCCAAAAACATTCAGTACTTC. V gene TRBV12-3 or TRBV12-4 combines with J gene TRBJ2-4; D is possibly TRBD1 (7 bases). CDR3 length: 15 amino acids. Between the trimmed V and J ends, which lost 8 bases and 0 bases, there was a span of 14 bases.

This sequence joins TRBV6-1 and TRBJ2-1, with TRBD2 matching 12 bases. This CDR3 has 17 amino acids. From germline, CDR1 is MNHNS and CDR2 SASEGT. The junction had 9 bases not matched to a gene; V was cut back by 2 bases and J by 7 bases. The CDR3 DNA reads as TGTGCCAGCAGTGAACCATCACTAGCGGGGGGACCTAATGAGCAGTTCTTC. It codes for CASSEPSLAGGPNEQFF.

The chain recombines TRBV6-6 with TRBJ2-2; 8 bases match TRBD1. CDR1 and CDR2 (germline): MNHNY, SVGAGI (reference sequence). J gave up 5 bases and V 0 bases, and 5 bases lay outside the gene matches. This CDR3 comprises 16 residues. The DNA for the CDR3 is TGTGCCAGCAGTTACTCTCAGGGGGCGGGGACCGGGGAGCTGTTTTTT. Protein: CASSYSQGAGTGELFF.

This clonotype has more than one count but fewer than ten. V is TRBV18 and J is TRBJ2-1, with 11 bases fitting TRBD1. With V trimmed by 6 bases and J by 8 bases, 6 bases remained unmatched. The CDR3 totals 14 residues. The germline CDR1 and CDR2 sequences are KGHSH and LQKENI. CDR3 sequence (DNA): TGTGCCAGCTCCGGACAGGGGGCCGGATATGAGCAGTTCTTC. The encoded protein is CASSGQGAGYEQFF.

The CDR3 sequence is CSVEGSRGIMNTEAFF. As DNA, the CDR3 is TGCAGCGTTGAAGGGAGCAGGGGGATCATGAACACTGAAGCTTTCTTT. This chain uses TRBV29-1 with TRBJ1-1, with TRBD1 identical over 7 bases. The CDR3 loop spans 16 amino acids. Germline V CDR1 and CDR2: SQVTM, ANQGSEA. Unmatched junction bases numbered 8, after V lost 1 base and J lost 0 bases.

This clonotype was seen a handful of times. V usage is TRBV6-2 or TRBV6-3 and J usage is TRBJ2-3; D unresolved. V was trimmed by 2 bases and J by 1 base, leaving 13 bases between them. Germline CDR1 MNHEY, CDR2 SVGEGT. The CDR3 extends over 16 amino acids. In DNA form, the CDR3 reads TGTGCCAGCAGTTACGACTTCCCCCCCCGCACAGATACGCAGTATTTT. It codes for CASSYDFPPRTDTQYF.

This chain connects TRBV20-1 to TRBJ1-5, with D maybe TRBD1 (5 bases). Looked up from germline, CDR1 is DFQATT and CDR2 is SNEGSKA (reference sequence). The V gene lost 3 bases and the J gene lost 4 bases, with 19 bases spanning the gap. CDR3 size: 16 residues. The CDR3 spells CSASLDSVGTNQPQHF. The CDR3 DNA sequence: TGCAGTGCTAGTTTAGACAGCGTTGGGACTAATCAGCCCCAGCATTTT.

CDR3: CASSFPSDETQYF. In DNA, the CDR3 is TGTGCCAGCAGCTTCCCTAGCGATGAGACCCAGTACTTC. The chain links TRBV7-2 to TRBJ2-5, with D perhaps TRBD2 (6 bases). Germline V lookup: CDR1 SGHTA, CDR2 FQGNSA. This CDR3 comprises 13 residues. V dropped 3 bases and J dropped 5 bases, with 10 bases sitting between them.

DNA of the CDR3: TGCGCCAGCAGCGACCTATTTACGGAAAACATTCAGTACTTC. Protein: CASSDLFTENIQYF. The J gene is TRBJ2-4, the V gene TRBV5-1; no firm D call. Per the germline V gene, CDR1 is SGHRS and CDR2 is YFSETQ. V was pared by 4 bases and J by 5 bases, with 13 bases between. The CDR3 spans 14 residues.

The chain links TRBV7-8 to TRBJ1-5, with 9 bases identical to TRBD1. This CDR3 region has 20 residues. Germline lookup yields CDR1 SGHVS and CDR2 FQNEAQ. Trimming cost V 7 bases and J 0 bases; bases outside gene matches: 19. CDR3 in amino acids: CASNTVPGQGAAYSNQPQHF. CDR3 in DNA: TGTGCCAGCAACACGGTTCCGGGACAGGGAGCGGCCTATAGCAATCAGCCCCAGCATTTT.

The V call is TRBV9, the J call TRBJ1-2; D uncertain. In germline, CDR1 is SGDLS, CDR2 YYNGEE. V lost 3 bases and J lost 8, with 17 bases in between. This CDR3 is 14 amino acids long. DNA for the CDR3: TGTGCCAGCAGCGAGGGTGTCGGGTCTAGGGGCTACACCTTC. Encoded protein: CASSEGVGSRGYTF.

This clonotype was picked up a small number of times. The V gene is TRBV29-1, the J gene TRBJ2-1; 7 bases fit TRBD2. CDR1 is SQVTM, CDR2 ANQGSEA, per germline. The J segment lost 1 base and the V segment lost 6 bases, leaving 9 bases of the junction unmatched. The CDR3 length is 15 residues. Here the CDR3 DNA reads TGCAGCGTCCAAGGACCGGGGGGATCCTACAATGAGCAGTTCTTC. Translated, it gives CSVQGPGGSYNEQFF.

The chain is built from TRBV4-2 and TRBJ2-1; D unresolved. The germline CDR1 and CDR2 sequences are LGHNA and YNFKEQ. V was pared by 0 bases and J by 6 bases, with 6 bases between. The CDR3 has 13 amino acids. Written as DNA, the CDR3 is TGTGCCAGCAGCCAAGATCAGATCAATGAGCAGTTCTTC. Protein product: CASSQDQINEQFF.

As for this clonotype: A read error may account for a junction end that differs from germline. CDR3 protein: CATSRRPDTRYF. CDR3 nucleotide sequence: TGTGCCACCAGCCGCCGGCCGGATACGCGGTATTTT. The rearrangement uses TRBV15 and TRBJ2-3; no clear D. The CDR3 is made up of 12 amino acids. Looked up from germline, CDR1 is LNHNV and CDR2 is YYDKDF (reference sequence).

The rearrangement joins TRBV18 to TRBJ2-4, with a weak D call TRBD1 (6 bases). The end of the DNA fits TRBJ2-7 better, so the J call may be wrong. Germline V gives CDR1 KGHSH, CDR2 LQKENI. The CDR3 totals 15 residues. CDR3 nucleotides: TGTGCCAGCTCACCGCAACAGGGCGGAGAAAACGAGCAGTACTTC. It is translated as CASSPQQGGENEQYF.

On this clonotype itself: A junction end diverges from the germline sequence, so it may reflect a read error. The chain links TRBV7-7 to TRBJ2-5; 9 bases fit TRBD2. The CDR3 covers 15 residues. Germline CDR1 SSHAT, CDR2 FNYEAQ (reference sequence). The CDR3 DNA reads TGTGCTAGCAGCTTAGGAGGCGGACTAGCGGAGACCCAGTACTTC. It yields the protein CASSLGGGLAETQYF.